This T cell receptor (beta chain) originates from a study of cytomegalovirus exposure and HLA in healthy donors. Concerning this clone: What it recognizes is unknown.

It was with 60 Vbeta and 13 Jbeta primers that the PCR ran. Repertoires were generated with immunoSEQ multiplex PCR, while TCRdb's copy carries only in-frame clones and drops some. This table holds 97,000 or so clones, roughly 77% found once. Study results and limitations: Within the data, a cluster of highly shared sequence variants was likely a sequencing artifact. TCR beta sequences reportedly predicted most subjects' HLA-A and HLA-B alleles accurately.

V shed 8 bases and J 4 bases; nucleotides not matched to a gene: 12. Germline V lookup: CDR1 MNHNS, CDR2 SASEGT. The CDR3 runs to 15 residues. The V and J genes are TRBV6-1 and TRBJ2-3; 7 nucleotides agree with TRBD1. This clonotype was obtained from a man in his forties in good health and CMV-seronegative. Sequenced material: PBMCs. The DNA for the CDR3 is TGTGCCAGCTCCTTAGAGTTTCAGGGGGCAGATACGCAGTATTTT. Translated: CASSLEFQGADTQYF.